This T cell receptor (beta chain) comes out of a study of PD-L1 blockade in urothelial cancer. Overall study context: Patients took up atezolizumab around 2014 at 1,200 mg intravenously every 3 weeks. Whole-study results and caveats: Durable-benefit cases showed more tumor-associated blood clone expansion at 3 weeks.

Regarding time point: peripheral blood 6 weeks after treatment start. Sequencing was performed with immunoSEQ multiplex PCR; in TCRdb, only in-frame clones are kept and a portion is missing. The table has 40,000 to 55,000 clones, around 90% seen once. Comments on this clone: Its specificity is not known.

Germline V lookup: CDR1 MNHNS, CDR2 SASEGT. The germline V and J ends were trimmed by 4 bases and 1 base, with 8 bases remaining between them. This CDR3 region has 14 residues. Sequencing used PBMCs, obtained around atezolizumab (anti-PD-L1) treatment. The clonotype originates from a man aged 65 to 85 with urothelial cancer. The V gene is TRBV6-1, the J gene TRBJ2-4; TRBD2 might be the D (6 bases). The CDR3 DNA reads as TGTGCCAGCAGTGCGGGGAGGGCCAAAAACATTCAGTACTTC. Translating it yields CASSAGRAKNIQYF.